This T cell receptor beta chain was obtained from a study of cytomegalovirus exposure and HLA in healthy donors. This clone has only a few counts. It was with 60 Vbeta and 13 Jbeta primers that the PCR ran. Using immunoSEQ multiplex PCR, the repertoire was profiled, and TCRdb retains in-frame clones only, with some absent. The table includes 90,000 to 140,000 clones, around 80% detected once. The CDR3 covers 14 residues. V shed 6 bases and J shed 4 bases, with 13 bases lying between them. The TCR sequence derives from a male donor in good health and CMV-seronegative. Sequencing was carried out using PBMCs. The chain employs TRBV23-1 and TRBJ1-5; a weak D match, TRBD1 (6 bases). TRBV23-1 carries the ORF label, with uncertain function. CDR3 sequence: CASSTGRTNQPQHF. The CDR3 bases are TGCGCCAGCAGCACAGGGCGAACGAATCAGCCCCAGCATTTT.